The sequence of this TCR beta chain was determined in a study of T-cell memory formation after mild COVID-19. General study points: Among CD4+ contracting clones, most were CM and EM, and CD8+ ones EMRA.

On this clonotype itself: The antigen is undetermined.

TCRdb recomputed calls from the 5' RACE reads with MiXCR, one row per CDR3 protein. The data show more than 55,000 distinct CDR3 sequences, 8% to 9.5% seen once. Sequencing input: PBMCs or a T cell subset sorted from them (not recorded which). The TCR sequence derives from a man in his late teens or twenties who had mild COVID-19 (a few samples of this study predate the infection). Cell type and time point are not known.

CDR3 in amino acids: CSARGGEGSLVAFF. The CDR3 coding sequence is TGCAGTGCTAGGGGGGGTGAGGGCTCCCTAGTAGCTTTCTTT. V gene TRBV20-1 combines with J gene TRBJ1-1, with D possibly being TRBD1 (5 bases). The V end lost 3 bases, the J end lost 10 bases, and 21 bases lay between the germline ends. The germline V gene has CDR1 DFQATT and CDR2 SNEGSKA (reference sequence). This CDR3 spans 14 amino acids.